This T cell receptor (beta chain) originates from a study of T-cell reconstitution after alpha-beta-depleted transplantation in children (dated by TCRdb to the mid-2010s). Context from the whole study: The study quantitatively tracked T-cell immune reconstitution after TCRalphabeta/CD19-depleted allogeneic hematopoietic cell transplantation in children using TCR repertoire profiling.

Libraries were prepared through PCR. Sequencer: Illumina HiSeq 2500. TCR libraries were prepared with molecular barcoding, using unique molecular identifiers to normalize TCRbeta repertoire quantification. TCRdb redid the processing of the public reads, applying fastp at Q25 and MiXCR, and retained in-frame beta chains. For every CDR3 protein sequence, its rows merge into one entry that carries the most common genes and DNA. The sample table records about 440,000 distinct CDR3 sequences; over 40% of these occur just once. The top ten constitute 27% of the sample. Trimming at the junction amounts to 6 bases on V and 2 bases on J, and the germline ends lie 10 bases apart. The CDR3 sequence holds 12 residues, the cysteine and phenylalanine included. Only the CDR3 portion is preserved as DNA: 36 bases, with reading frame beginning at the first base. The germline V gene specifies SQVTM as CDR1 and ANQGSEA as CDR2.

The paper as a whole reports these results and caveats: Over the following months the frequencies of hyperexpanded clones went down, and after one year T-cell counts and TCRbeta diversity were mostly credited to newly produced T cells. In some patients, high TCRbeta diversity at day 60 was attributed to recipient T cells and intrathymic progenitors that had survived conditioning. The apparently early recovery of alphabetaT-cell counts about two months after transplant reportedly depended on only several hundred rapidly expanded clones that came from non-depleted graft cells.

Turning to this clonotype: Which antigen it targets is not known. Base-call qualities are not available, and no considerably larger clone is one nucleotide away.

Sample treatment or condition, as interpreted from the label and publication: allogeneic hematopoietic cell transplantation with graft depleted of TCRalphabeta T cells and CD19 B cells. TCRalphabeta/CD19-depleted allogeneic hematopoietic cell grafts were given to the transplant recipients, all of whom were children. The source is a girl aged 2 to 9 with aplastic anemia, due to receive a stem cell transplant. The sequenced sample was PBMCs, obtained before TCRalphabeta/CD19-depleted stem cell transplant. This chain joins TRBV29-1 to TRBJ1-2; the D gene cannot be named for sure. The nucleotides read TGCAGCGTGGACGGACTGAACTATGGCTACACCTTC. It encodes CSVDGLNYGYTF.